This T cell receptor (beta chain) was captured by sequencing in a study of early T cells in non-severe SARS-CoV-2 infection. General study results and limits: Matching results from VDJdb favored anti-spike CD8 responses, leaving private and CD4 specificities undetected.

This CDR3 comprises 16 residues. Germline assignment: CDR1 SQVTM and CDR2 ANQGSEA. With V trimmed by 0 bases and J by 0 bases, 1 base remained unmatched. This clonotype has ten or more counts. The antigen remains unidentified. Separate cDNA molecules each had unique molecular identifiers attached to them. TCRdb recomputed calls from the 5' RACE reads with MiXCR, one row per CDR3 protein. In the table there are tens of thousands of distinct CDR3 sequences, roughly 4.5% of which are singletons. Sequenced: whole blood. The genes are TRBV29-1 and TRBJ2-4; 11 nucleotides align to TRBD2. This receptor was obtained from an adult who was a healthcare worker with PCR-confirmed SARS-CoV-2 infection or an uninfected control (not recorded which). The DNA of the CDR3 is TGCAGCGTTGAAGAACTAGCGGGGGTAGCCAAAAACATTCAGTACTTC. Its translation is CSVEELAGVAKNIQYF.